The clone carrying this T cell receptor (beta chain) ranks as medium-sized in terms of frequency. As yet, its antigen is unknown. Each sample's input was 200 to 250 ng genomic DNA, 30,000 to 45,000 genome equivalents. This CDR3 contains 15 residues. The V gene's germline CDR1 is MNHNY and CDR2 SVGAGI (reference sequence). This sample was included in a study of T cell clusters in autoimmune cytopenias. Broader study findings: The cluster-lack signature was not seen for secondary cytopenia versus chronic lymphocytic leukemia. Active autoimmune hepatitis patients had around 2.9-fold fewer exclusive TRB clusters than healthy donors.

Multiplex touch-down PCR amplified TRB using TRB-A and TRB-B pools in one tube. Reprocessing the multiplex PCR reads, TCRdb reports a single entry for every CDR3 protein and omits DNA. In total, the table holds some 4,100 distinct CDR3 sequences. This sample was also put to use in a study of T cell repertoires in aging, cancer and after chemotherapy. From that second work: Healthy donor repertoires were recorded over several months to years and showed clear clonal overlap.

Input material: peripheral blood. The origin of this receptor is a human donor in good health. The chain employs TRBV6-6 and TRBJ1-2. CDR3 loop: CASSPGPTENYGYTF.